Sequencing of this TCR beta chain was carried out in a study of blood T cell repertoires in COVID-19. Looking at the study overall: T cells, B-cell-depleted T cells, or PBMCs supplied cDNA or gDNA.

The CDR3 runs to 18 residues. V was trimmed by 1 base and J by 2 bases, leaving 19 bases between them. Germline V CDR1 and CDR2: LGHDT, YNNKEL (reference sequence). Study processing details: It was from reference gene primer amplification that nucleated cell counts were estimated. The table came from immunoSEQ multiplex PCR; TCRdb's copy has only in-frame clones and leaves some out. For V, J and clone size, that table is used; D and trimming come from the DNA. The sample has fewer than 350,000 clones; 85% are singletons. Source material: PBMCs or T cells enriched from blood (not recorded which). The chain carries TRBV3-1 (or the pseudogene TRBV3-2) and TRBJ2-3; maybe TRBD2 (6 bases). This sequence originates from a woman younger than 45 who had been exposed to COVID-19. The CDR3 region is CASSQAPGGFGFTDTQYF. CDR3 coding DNA: TGTGCCAGCAGCCAAGCTCCTGGGGGGTTTGGATTCACAGATACGCAGTATTTT.